The entry below describes one T cell receptor (beta chain). The record originates from a study of shared clonotypes between healthy human individuals. Germline V lookup: CDR1 LNHNV, CDR2 YYDKDF (reference sequence). The CDR3 spans 16 residues. Trimming stripped 0 bases from V and 4 bases from J, with 13 bases between. About 30,000 T cell genomes (approximately 180 ng DNA) went into each sorted-subset replicate. Data came from immunoSEQ multiplex PCR; TCRdb stores just in-frame clones and leaves some out. Of approximately 640,000 clones detected, less than 95% appear once; the ten largest clones hold 34%.

The TCR sequence derives from a man between 18 and 35 years old in good health. Some clones in this sample may be carry-over from other donors' samples. V is TRBV15 and J is TRBJ2-1, with D hard to call. Material for sequencing was memory CD8+ T cells from PBMCs. Subset given: CD45RO+ cells pooled with CCR7-negative TemRA cells. The CDR3 loop reads CATSRDSSSRYNEQFF. CDR3 nucleotides: TGTGCCACCAGCAGAGACTCGAGCAGCAGATACAATGAGCAGTTCTTC.